A selection of T cell receptor beta chains follows, all from one sample in a study of T cell responses to AZD1222 COVID-19 vaccine. Measured with immunoSEQ multiplex PCR; TCRdb has only the in-frame clones, and not every one. Of some 110,000 clones listed, approximately 93% are singletons. The sample was peripheral blood, taken on day 0 of AZD1222 vaccination. These TCRs come from an adult in good health. CDR3s include the opening cysteine and the closing phenylalanine or tryptophan. The D gene is left open where the match is weak. The size field is filled for only some rows; it gives once, few, many or a size class.

NA | TRBJ2-7 | TRBV13 | NA | CASSNSYEQYF | TGTGCCAGCAGCAACTCCTACGAGCAGTACTTC
NA | TRBJ2-5 | TRBV9 | NA | CASSVESGGAQYF | TGTGCCAGCAGCGTAGAGAGCGGCGGGGCCCAGTACTTC
NA | TRBJ1-5 | TRBV19 | NA | CASGRGRPNQPQHF | TGTGCCAGTGGCCGCGGCAGACCCAATCAGCCCCAGCATTTT
TRBD1 | TRBJ2-2 | TRBV27 | NA | CASYRGTGELFF | TGTGCCTCATACAGGGGTACCGGGGAGCTGTTTTTT
TRBD2 | TRBJ2-1 | TRBV19 | NA | CASSKGGSNNEQFF | TGTGCCAGTAGTAAGGGCGGGAGCAACAATGAGCAGTTCTTC
NA | TRBJ2-1 | TRBV5-1 | once | CASSLGQARPEQFF | TGCGCCAGCAGCTTGGGCCAAGCGCGCCCCGAGCAGTTCTTC
NA | TRBJ2-7 | TRBV5-5 | medium-sized | CASSGQSVRGQYF | TGTGCCAGCAGCGGACAGAGCGTGAGAGGGCAGTACTTC
NA | TRBJ1-5 | TRBV28 | NA | CASSFPPNARYSNQPQHF | TGTGCCAGCAGTTTTCCACCTAATGCCCGATATAGCAATCAGCCCCAGCATTTT
NA | TRBJ2-1 | TRBV10-2 | NA | CASSVGSRMASYNEQFF | TGCGCCAGCAGTGTAGGGTCGAGGATGGCCTCCTACAATGAGCAGTTCTTC
NA | TRBJ1-2 | TRBV27 | NA | CASSSAGYYGYTF | TGTGCCAGCAGTTCTGCAGGGTACTACGGCTACACCTTC